One and the same sample provided the 10 T cell receptor beta chains below, sequenced in a study of vaccination effects on CD4 cells after COVID-19 (dated by TCRdb to about 2022). After roughly 11 days of culture, CD4+ T cells were isolated with the EasySep CD4+ T cell isolation kit. The method was the immunoSEQ multiplex PCR assay. Entries here come from immuneACCESS through TCRdb and include only in-frame sequences with V and J called. Some clones fail to appear in such tables; in the studies checked, an unresolved V gene covers under half of the shortfall, and the cause of the remainder is unknown. The sample table records more than 45,000 clones; 60% to 85% of these occur just once. Approximately 3% of the sample rests with the top ten. Antigens of these TCRs are unknown. Sequencing used CD4+ T cells from PBMCs cultured without peptide, obtained before COVID-19 vaccination. These receptor sequences come from a human donor who received a COVID-19 vaccine.

This clone appeared once. V gene TRBV5-1 combines with J gene TRBJ2-3; D gene unclear. Germline V lookup: CDR1 SGHRS, CDR2 YFSETQ. The CDR3 covers 13 residues. V shed 2 bases and J shed 3 bases, with 7 bases lying between them. The CDR3: CASSFTGTDTQYF. CDR3 coding DNA: TGCGCCAGCAGCTTTACCGGGACAGATACGCAGTATTTT.

V and J are TRBV10-3 and TRBJ2-1, with 11 bases aligning to TRBD2. Per the germline V gene, CDR1 is ENHRY and CDR2 is SYGVKD. The CDR3 runs to 15 residues. The J segment lost 10 bases and the V segment lost 3 bases, leaving 8 bases of the junction unmatched. The CDR3 here is CAISELAGGPQEQFF. CDR3 coding DNA: TGTGCCATCAGTGAATTAGCGGGGGGGCCGCAGGAGCAGTTCTTC.

The chain carries TRBV7-2 and TRBJ1-2, with 8 nucleotides matching TRBD1. Germline V lookup: CDR1 SGHTA, CDR2 FQGNSA. The CDR3 is 14 amino acids. The trim removed 5 bases at V and 8 bases at J, leaving 10 bases unmatched. CDR3 DNA sequence: TGTGCCAGCAGCCCCGAATGGACAGGGATGGGCTACACCTTC. Protein: CASSPEWTGMGYTF.

The chain carries TRBV28 and TRBJ2-2, with 11 bases that match TRBD1. The V segment lost 10 bases and the J segment 7 bases; nucleotides outside the gene matches: 5. Germline V gene sequence: CDR1 MDHEN, CDR2 SYDVKM. This CDR3 has 13 residues. The DNA of the CDR3 is TGTGCCATCGGACAGGGGGCAGTCGGGGAGCTGTTTTTT. Translated: CAIGQGAVGELFF. The complete variable domain, with remaining parts taken from reference TRBV28 and TRBJ2-2, reads DVKVTQSSRYLVKRTGEKVFLECVQDMDHENMFWYRQDPGLGLRLIYFSYDVKMKEKGDIPEGYSVSREKKERFSLILESASTNQTSMYLCAIGQGAVGELFFGEGSRLTVL.

The rearrangement links TRBV12-3 or TRBV12-4 to TRBJ2-5; the D gene is possibly TRBD1 (5 bases). V lost 6 bases, J lost 3 bases, and 8 bases lay in between. The CDR3 is 12 amino acids. Here the CDR3 reads CASSSREETQYF. CDR3 sequence (DNA): TGTGCCAGCAGCTCCAGGGAAGAGACCCAGTACTTC.

V and J are TRBV7-9 and TRBJ1-4; 8 bases fit TRBD1. After removal of 5 bases from V and 0 bases from J, the junction contained 8 bases not matched to a gene. This CDR3 spans 17 amino acids. Germline CDR1 is SEHNR and CDR2 is FQNEAQ (reference sequence). The CDR3 nucleotides are TGTGCCAGCAGCCCTCACAGGGGGGGTACAACTAATGAAAAACTGTTTTTT. It codes for CASSPHRGGTTNEKLFF.

The chain recombines TRBV24-1 with TRBJ2-2, with D perhaps TRBD1 or TRBD2 (5 bases each). V was trimmed by 9 bases and J by 4 bases, leaving 11 bases between them. The CDR3 runs to 13 residues. Germline CDR1 reads KGHDR; CDR2 reads SFDVKD. CDR3 sequence reads: CATSTGATGELFF. The CDR3 bases are TGTGCCACCTCCACCGGGGCCACCGGGGAGCTGTTTTTT.

In this sample, this clone turned up a few times. Here the CDR3 reads CASSTDRGGYTF. DNA of the CDR3: TGTGCCAGCAGCACTGACAGGGGTGGCTACACCTTC. J is TRBJ1-2 and V is TRBV2; 8 positions match TRBD1. The V gene's germline CDR1 is SNHLY and CDR2 FYNNEI. J lost 7 bases, V lost 6 bases, and 4 bases had no gene match. The CDR3 consists of 12 residues.

V gene TRBV6-5 combines with J gene TRBJ1-3; possible D gene TRBD1, 5 bases. The germline CDR1 and CDR2 sequences are MNHEY and SVGAGI. This CDR3 is built from 14 residues. The germline V and J ends were trimmed by 0 bases and 3 bases, with 6 bases remaining between them. CDR3: CASSYSTVGNTIYF. CDR3 in DNA: TGTGCCAGCAGTTACTCGACAGTTGGAAACACCATATATTTT.

CDR3 in amino acids: CASSSPGTRDTQYF. Written as DNA, the CDR3 is TGTGCCAGCAGCTCACCCGGGACTAGAGATACGCAGTATTTT. The genes are TRBV7-2 and TRBJ2-3; 8 positions match TRBD2. The CDR3 is 14 amino acids. The germline V gene encodes CDR1 SGHTA and CDR2 FQGNSA. Losses at the gene ends were 4 bases for V and 5 bases for J; bases not matched to a gene: 5.